The 21 T cell receptor beta chains listed next were all sequenced from one sample in a study of cytomegalovirus exposure and HLA in healthy donors. Primers: 60 Vbeta forward and 13 Jbeta reverse. Sequencing was performed with immunoSEQ multiplex PCR; in TCRdb, only in-frame clones are kept and a portion is missing. The sample shows around 150,000 clones, just over 70% of them seen only once. Sequences were obtained from PBMCs. These receptors were taken from a man aged 18 to 30 in good health and CMV-seropositive.

The chain has TRBV9 and TRBJ2-5, with 8 bases that match TRBD2. Germline-derived CDR1 and CDR2 are SGDLS and YYNGEE. V lost 3 bases and J lost 5; bases outside the gene matches: 6. CDR3 length: 14 residues. The CDR3: CASSEGGLVETQYF. The CDR3 region has the DNA TGTGCCAGCAGCGAAGGGGGACTAGTCGAGACCCAGTACTTC.

A few counts support this clone. The V and J genes are TRBV6-1 and TRBJ2-5; D remains ambiguous. The CDR3 extends over 12 amino acids. CDR1 is MNHNS, CDR2 SASEGT, per germline. V lost 1 base, J lost 5 bases, and 5 bases lay in between. The CDR3 is CASSEVRETQYF. CDR3 sequence (DNA): TGTGCCAGCAGTGAAGTCCGGGAGACCCAGTACTTC.

J is TRBJ1-4 and V is TRBV5-6; TRBD1 aligns across 7 bases. This CDR3 has 14 residues. Trimming cost V 3 bases and J 7 bases; bases outside gene matches: 6. In germline, CDR1 is SGHDT, CDR2 YYEEEE. The CDR3 here is CASSWTGIGEKLFF. CDR3 coding DNA: TGTGCCAGCAGCTGGACAGGAATCGGTGAAAAACTGTTTTTT. The full variable domain, with the rest looked up from reference TRBV5-6 and TRBJ1-4, is DAGVTQSPTHLIKTRGQQVTLRCSPKSGHDTVSWYQQALGQGPQFIFQYYEEEERQRGNFPDRFSGHQFPNYSSELNVNALLLGDSALYLCASSWTGIGEKLFFGSGTQLSVL.

The genes are TRBV4-1 and TRBJ2-4; TRBD2 might be the D (6 bases). This CDR3 is built from 16 residues. Germline lookup yields CDR1 MGHRA and CDR2 YSYEKL. Trimming pared 4 bases from V and 3 bases from J, leaving 16 bases between. This CDR3 reads CASSLERAALKNIQYF. The DNA of the CDR3 is TGCGCCAGCAGCCTCGAGCGGGCCGCCCTCAAAAACATTCAGTACTTC.

The V call is TRBV13, the J call TRBJ2-1, with 9 positions matching TRBD2. V gave up 2 bases and J gave up 1 base; unmatched junction bases: 6. The CDR3 is 17 residues long. Germline V lookup: CDR1 PRHDT, CDR2 FYEKMQ (reference sequence). This CDR3 reads CASSLPGGGVSYNEQFF. In nucleotides, the CDR3 is TGTGCCAGCAGCTTACCGGGCGGGGGGGTTTCCTACAATGAGCAGTTCTTC.

This chain links TRBV15 with TRBJ2-1; 10 bases match TRBD2. V lost 5 bases, J lost 6 bases, and 13 bases stayed unmatched. CDR1 and CDR2 (germline): LNHNV, YYDKDF (reference sequence). This CDR3 region has 17 residues. The CDR3: CATSDWGLAGVANEQFF. DNA for the CDR3: TGTGCCACCAGCGATTGGGGTCTAGCGGGAGTAGCCAATGAGCAGTTCTTC. Based on the CDR3 plus reference TRBV15 and TRBJ2-1, the full variable domain is DAMVIQNPRYQVTQFGKPVTLSCSQTLNHNVMYWYQQKSSQAPKLLFHYYDKDFNNEADTPDNFQSRRPNTSFCFLDIRSPGLGDTAMYLCATSDWGLAGVANEQFFGPGTRLTVL.

V gene TRBV14 combines with J gene TRBJ2-2, with a tentative D call TRBD2 (6 bases). The germline gives CDR1 SGHDN, CDR2 FVKESK. With 4 bases removed from V and 4 bases from J, the gap between germline ends came to 13 bases. The CDR3 is 15 amino acids. CDR3 amino acids: CASSPRGSPTGELFF. CDR3 coding DNA: TGTGCCAGCAGCCCCCGGGGGAGCCCCACCGGGGAGCTGTTTTTT. The full variable domain, in which reference TRBV14 and TRBJ2-2 provide the parts outside the CDR3, is EAGVTQFPSHSVIEKGQTVTLRCDPISGHDNLYWYRRVMGKEIKFLLHFVKESKQDESGMPNNRFLAERTGGTYSTLKVQPAELEDSGVYFCASSPRGSPTGELFFGEGSRLTVL.

V and J are TRBV19 and TRBJ1-1; TRBD1 is a possible D gene (5 bases). Germline CDR1 is LNHDA and CDR2 is SQIVND (reference sequence). The CDR3 is made up of 12 amino acids. V lost 5 bases and J 7 bases, leaving 11 bases between the germline ends. Written as DNA, the CDR3 is TGTGCCAGTAGTCCTGGACACCTTGAAGCTTTCTTT. This sequence encodes CASSPGHLEAFF.

This clone appeared a few times. The chain links TRBV27 to TRBJ2-4; TRBD2 aligns across 8 bases. Germline-derived CDR1 and CDR2 are MNHEY and SMNVEV (reference sequence). V lost 0 bases, J lost 8 bases, and 12 bases stayed unmatched. This CDR3 has 17 amino acids. CDR3 sequence reads: CASSLSGSGGLEDIQYF. DNA of the CDR3: TGTGCCAGCAGTTTATCTGGGTCGGGAGGGCTGGAGGACATTCAGTACTTC.

This chain uses TRBV7-2 with TRBJ1-1; D unresolved. Germline lookup yields CDR1 SGHTA and CDR2 FQGNSA. CDR3 length: 15 amino acids. Trimming pared 1 base from V and 4 bases from J, leaving 13 bases between. The CDR3, as DNA: TGTGCCAGCAGCTTAGACATGCGGAGTCCCACTGAAGCTTTCTTT. It is translated as CASSLDMRSPTEAFF.

The V and J genes are TRBV28 and TRBJ1-5, with 8 bases identical to TRBD1. This CDR3 is built from 15 residues. The germline V gene has CDR1 MDHEN and CDR2 SYDVKM. Unmatched junction bases numbered 5, after V lost 3 bases and J lost 4 bases. The CDR3 region is CASSFPGQANQPQHF. CDR3 nucleotides: TGTGCCAGCAGTTTCCCGGGACAGGCAAATCAGCCCCAGCATTTT.

This clone has just a few counts. V gene TRBV5-5 combines with J gene TRBJ1-4; TRBD1 agrees at 9 bases. Looked up from germline, CDR1 is SGHKS and CDR2 is YYEKEE (reference sequence). Losses at the gene ends were 3 bases for V and 8 bases for J; bases not matched to a gene: 2. This CDR3 contains 13 residues. The CDR3 here is CASSWTGVEKLFF. Written as DNA, the CDR3 is TGTGCCAGCAGCTGGACAGGGGTGGAAAAACTGTTTTTT.

The gene calls are TRBV27 and TRBJ1-2; D is unclear. The CDR3 is 14 residues long. The ends were cut back, 7 bases at V and 6 bases at J, with 18 bases in the middle. Per the germline V gene, CDR1 is MNHEY and CDR2 is SMNVEV (reference sequence). This CDR3 reads CASTFLSGSNGYTF. The CDR3, as DNA: TGTGCCAGCACCTTCTTATCTGGTAGCAATGGCTACACCTTC.

The rearrangement links TRBV30 to TRBJ2-3; unclear D gene. The CDR3 has 13 amino acids. Germline V gene lookup returns CDR1 GTSNPN and CDR2 SVGIG (reference sequence). Trimming stripped 0 bases from V and 0 bases from J, with 4 bases between. The CDR3 here is CAWSVLSTDTQYF. Here the CDR3 DNA reads TGTGCCTGGAGTGTACTGAGCACAGATACGCAGTATTTT.

The chain has TRBV15 and TRBJ2-3; D is possibly TRBD1 (5 bases). The germline gives CDR1 LNHNV, CDR2 YYDKDF (reference sequence). The CDR3 consists of 15 residues. Deletions cut 0 bases from V and 4 bases from J, with 11 bases between. CDR3 DNA sequence: TGTGCCACCAGCAGAGACACCCACAGGTCAGATACGCAGTATTTT. This translates into CATSRDTHRSDTQYF. Using reference TRBV15 and TRBJ2-3 for the parts outside the CDR3, the full variable domain is DAMVIQNPRYQVTQFGKPVTLSCSQTLNHNVMYWYQQKSSQAPKLLFHYYDKDFNNEADTPDNFQSRRPNTSFCFLDIRSPGLGDTAMYLCATSRDTHRSDTQYFGPGTRLTVL.

This chain uses TRBV7-2 with TRBJ2-7, with 14 bases fitting TRBD2. V was clipped by 1 base and J by 4 bases; unmatched bases: 0. CDR1 and CDR2 from the germline V gene are SGHTA and FQGNSA. The CDR3 covers 15 residues. The CDR3 loop reads CASSLGLAGGYEQYV. CDR3 coding DNA: TGTGCCAGCAGCTTAGGACTAGCGGGAGGGTACGAGCAGTACGTC.

This clone was counted a single time. In the same sample, other DNA sequences code for this CDR3. This chain connects TRBV27 to TRBJ2-7, with TRBD1 matching 9 bases. The germline gives CDR1 MNHEY, CDR2 SMNVEV (reference sequence). Germline trimming cut 3 bases from V and 6 bases from J; bases unmatched to any gene: 3. This CDR3 is 13 amino acids long. CDR3 loop: CASSLGQGAEQYV. The CDR3 DNA follows: TGTGCCAGCAGTTTGGGACAGGGTGCCGAGCAGTACGTC.

In its sample, this clone was seen a few times. The V gene is TRBV5-4, the J gene TRBJ1-4, with TRBD1 matching 8 bases. The germline V gene encodes CDR1 SGHNT and CDR2 YYREEE (reference sequence). CDR3 length equals 16 residues. The junction had 4 bases not matched to a gene; V was cut back by 3 bases and J by 0 bases. The CDR3 protein is CASSSGQVATNEKLFF. DNA of the CDR3: TGTGCCAGCAGCTCGGGACAGGTTGCAACTAATGAAAAACTGTTTTTT.

In DNA form, the CDR3 reads TGCGCCAGCGGCCAGAGGACAGCAACTAATGAAAAACTGTTTTTT. Amino acid sequence: CASGQRTATNEKLFF. This chain uses TRBV5-1 with TRBJ1-4, with D perhaps matching TRBD1 (6 bases). The CDR3 extends over 15 amino acids. From germline, CDR1 is SGHRS and CDR2 YFSETQ. Trimming left V 7 bases short and J 0 bases short, with 13 bases between.

This clone has only a few counts. The chain has TRBV30 and TRBJ2-3, with 7 nucleotides matching TRBD2. CDR3 length: 15 amino acids. Germline V gene lookup returns CDR1 GTSNPN and CDR2 SVGIG (reference sequence). The V gene end was trimmed by 5 bases and the J gene end by 3 bases; junction bases not matched to a gene: 11. The CDR3 nucleotides are TGTGCCTGGGCCAAAGGGCCGGGGGGAACAGATACGCAGTATTTT. Translated, it gives CAWAKGPGGTDTQYF. Looking up the rest from reference TRBV30 and TRBJ2-3 gives the full variable domain: SQTIHQWPATLVQPVGSPLSLECTVEGTSNPNLYWYRQAAGRGLQLLFYSVGIGQISSEVPQNLSASRPQDRQFILSSKKLLLSDSGFYLCAWAKGPGGTDTQYFGPGTRLTVL.

This clone was counted between two and nine times. The chain links TRBV5-1 to TRBJ1-1; 7 bases agree with TRBD1. From germline, CDR1 is SGHRS and CDR2 YFSETQ. This CDR3 is built from 14 residues. V shed 4 bases and J 3 bases; nucleotides not matched to a gene: 6. The CDR3 loop is CASSTGTEDTEAFF. The CDR3 region has the DNA TGCGCCAGCAGCACCGGGACAGAGGACACTGAAGCTTTCTTT.